This TCR beta chain was obtained from a study of radiotherapy plus CTLA-4 blockade in lung cancer (dated by TCRdb to the late 2010s). Study-wide context: Among the enrolled patients, roughly 17% had an objective response, and 25% to 40% reached disease control.

Note on this clone: Its recognized antigen is unknown. No base-level quality is on record; no much larger clone is a single base apart.

Libraries came from the immunoSEQ multiplex PCR assay. In TCRdb, the immuneACCESS table is reduced to in-frame sequences with V and J assigned. These tables do not hold every clone; where another copy was compared, an unresolved V gene accounts for under half, and the others remain unexplained. The sample profile shows tens of thousands of clones; about 87% of them were found once. The top ten constitute around 0.8% of the sample. Via the germline V gene, CDR1 is MNHNS and CDR2 SASEGT. The CDR3, cysteine through phenylalanine, is 11 amino acids long. Only the CDR3 DNA stays, 33 bases, in frame from base 1. Between the V and J ends, shortened by 6 bases and 7 bases respectively, the junction contains 10 bases. Focal radiation therapy combined with CTLA-4 blockade (ipilimumab) was tested in patients with chemo-refractory metastatic non-small-cell lung cancer. The research as a whole found: The strongest predictors of response were reported to be early dynamic shifts in blood T cell clones along with a rise in serum interferon-beta following radiation. After treatment with radiotherapy and ipilimumab, TCR clones that came from tumors expanded in the peripheral blood.

The sequencing used peripheral blood, collected from a patient treated with radiotherapy plus ipilimumab. The clonotype was recovered from a human donor with non-small cell lung cancer who had stable disease on radiotherapy plus ipilimumab. The receptor chain draws on TRBV6-1 and TRBJ2-7; too little of a D gene remains to name it. The CDR3: CASSARREQYF. The nucleotide sequence is TGTGCCAGCAGCGCTCGCCGGGAGCAGTACTTC.